This TCR beta chain derives from a study of long-term antiretroviral therapy in people with HIV. Study as a whole: Initial samples were collected about a decade before the 2015 immediate-ART recommendation. Broader study findings: ART adherence, viral resistance and therapy changes went undocumented. Clones that had undergone expansion before ART dominated the repertoire at all time points.

As concerns this clone: Its antigen is unknown.

At the survey level, the v3.0 immunoSEQ assay was run. TCRdb's table, derived via immunoSEQ multiplex PCR, lists solely in-frame clones and lacks some. The table records fewer than 20,000 clones, about 80% of them present only once. The samples comprised about 1-10 million cryopreserved PBMC ahead of DNA extraction. The sequenced sample was unsorted PBMCs, obtained 0.1 years after starting antiretroviral therapy. The clonotype originates from a man aged 18 to 30 with HIV.

The CDR3 loop reads CASLAGTSGLLGEQYF. The CDR3 DNA reads TGTGCCAGCCTCGCCGGGACTAGCGGGTTACTGGGCGAGCAGTACTTC. The gene calls are TRBV13 and TRBJ2-7, with TRBD2 matching 12 bases. With 8 bases clipped from V and 6 bases from J, the junction kept 14 bases outside the gene matches. The CDR3 contains 16 residues. Germline V CDR1 and CDR2: PRHDT, FYEKMQ (reference sequence).